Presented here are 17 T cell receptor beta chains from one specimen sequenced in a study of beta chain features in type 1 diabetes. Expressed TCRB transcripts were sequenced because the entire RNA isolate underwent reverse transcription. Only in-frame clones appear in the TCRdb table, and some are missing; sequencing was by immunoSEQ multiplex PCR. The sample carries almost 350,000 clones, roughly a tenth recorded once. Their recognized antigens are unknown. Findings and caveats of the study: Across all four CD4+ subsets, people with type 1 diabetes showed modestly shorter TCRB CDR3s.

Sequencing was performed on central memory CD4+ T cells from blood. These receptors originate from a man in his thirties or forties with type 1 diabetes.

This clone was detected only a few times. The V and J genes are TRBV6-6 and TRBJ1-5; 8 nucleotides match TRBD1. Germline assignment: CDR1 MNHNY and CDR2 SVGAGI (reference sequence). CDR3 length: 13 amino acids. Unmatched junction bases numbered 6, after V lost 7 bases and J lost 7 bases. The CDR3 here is CASTPDRDQPQHF. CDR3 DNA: TGTGCCAGCACCCCGGACAGGGACCAGCCCCAGCATTTT.

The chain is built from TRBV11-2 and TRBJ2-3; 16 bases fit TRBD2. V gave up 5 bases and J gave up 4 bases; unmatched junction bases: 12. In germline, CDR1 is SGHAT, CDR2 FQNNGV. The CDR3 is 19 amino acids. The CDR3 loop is CASSPTPGLAGGLPDTQYF. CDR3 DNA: TGTGCCAGCAGCCCAACACCGGGACTAGCGGGGGGGCTTCCAGATACGCAGTATTTT. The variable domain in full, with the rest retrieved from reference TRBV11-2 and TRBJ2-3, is EAGVAQSPRYKIIEKRQSVAFWCNPISGHATLYWYQQILGQGPKLLIQFQNNGVVDDSQLPKDRFSAERLKGVDSTLKIQPAKLEDSAVYLCASSPTPGLAGGLPDTQYFGPGTRLTVL.

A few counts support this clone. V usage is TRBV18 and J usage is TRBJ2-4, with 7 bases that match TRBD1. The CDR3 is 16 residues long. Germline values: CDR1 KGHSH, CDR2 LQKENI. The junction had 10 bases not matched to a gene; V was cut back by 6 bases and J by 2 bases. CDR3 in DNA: TGTGCCAGCTCTCTTAACCGACAGGGAACCAAAAACATTCAGTACTTC. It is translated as CASSLNRQGTKNIQYF.

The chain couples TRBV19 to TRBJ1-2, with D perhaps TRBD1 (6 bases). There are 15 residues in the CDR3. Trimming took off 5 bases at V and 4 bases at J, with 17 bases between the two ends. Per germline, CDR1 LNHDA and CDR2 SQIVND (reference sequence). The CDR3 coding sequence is TGTGCCAGTAGTGTCGGGACACCTCAAAGCTATGGCTACACCTTC. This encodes CASSVGTPQSYGYTF.

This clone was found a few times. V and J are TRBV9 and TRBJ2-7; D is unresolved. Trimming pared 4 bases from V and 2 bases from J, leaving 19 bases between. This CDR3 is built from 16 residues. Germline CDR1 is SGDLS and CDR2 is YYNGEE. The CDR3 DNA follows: TGTGCCAGCAGCCCGGTGGATGGAGACGGAACCTACGAGCAGTACTTC. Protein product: CASSPVDGDGTYEQYF.

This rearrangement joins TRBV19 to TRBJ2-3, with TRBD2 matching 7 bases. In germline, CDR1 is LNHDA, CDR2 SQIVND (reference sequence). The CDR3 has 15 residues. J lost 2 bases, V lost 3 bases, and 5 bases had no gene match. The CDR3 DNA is TGTGCCAGTAGTATTTTACTAGCGAACACAGATACGCAGTATTTT. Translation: CASSILLANTDTQYF.

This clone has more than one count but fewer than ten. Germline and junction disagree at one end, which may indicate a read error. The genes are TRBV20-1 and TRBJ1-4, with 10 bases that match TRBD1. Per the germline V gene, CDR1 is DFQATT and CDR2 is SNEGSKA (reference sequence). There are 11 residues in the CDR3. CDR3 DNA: TGCAGTGCGACTCTGGACAGGGGGAACACATTT. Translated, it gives CSATLDRGNTF.

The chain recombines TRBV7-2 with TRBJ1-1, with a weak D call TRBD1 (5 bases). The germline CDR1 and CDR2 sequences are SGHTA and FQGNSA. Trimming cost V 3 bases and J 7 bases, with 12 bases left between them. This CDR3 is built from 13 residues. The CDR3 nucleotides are TGTGCCAGCAGCTTCGCAGGGTTTGATGAAGCTTTCTTT. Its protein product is CASSFAGFDEAFF.

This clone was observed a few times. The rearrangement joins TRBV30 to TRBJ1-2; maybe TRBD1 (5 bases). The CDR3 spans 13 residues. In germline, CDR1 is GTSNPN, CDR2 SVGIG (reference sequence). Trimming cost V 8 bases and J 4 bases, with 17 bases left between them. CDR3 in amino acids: CASSAGQSYGYTF. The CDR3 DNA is TGTGCCAGTAGTGCAGGGCAGAGCTATGGCTACACCTTC.

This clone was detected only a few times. This CDR3 is CASSLAERGYTF. The CDR3 region has the DNA TGTGCCAGCAGCTTAGCGGAGAGGGGCTACACCTTC. The rearrangement joins TRBV7-2 to TRBJ1-2, with no clear D. Germline assignment: CDR1 SGHTA and CDR2 FQGNSA. The CDR3 has 12 amino acids. The V end lost 0 bases, the J end lost 8 bases, and 7 bases lay between the germline ends.

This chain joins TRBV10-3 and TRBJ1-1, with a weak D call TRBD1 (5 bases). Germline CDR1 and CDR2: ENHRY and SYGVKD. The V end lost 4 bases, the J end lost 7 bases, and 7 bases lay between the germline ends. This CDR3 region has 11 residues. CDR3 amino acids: CAISGGREAFF. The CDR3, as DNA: TGTGCCATCAGTGGGGGCCGTGAAGCTTTCTTT.

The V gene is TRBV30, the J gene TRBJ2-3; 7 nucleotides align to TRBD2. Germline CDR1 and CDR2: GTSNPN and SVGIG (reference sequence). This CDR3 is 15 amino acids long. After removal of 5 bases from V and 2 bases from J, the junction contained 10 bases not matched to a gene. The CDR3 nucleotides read TGTGCCTGGTCGACCAGGCGGGGGTACACAGATACGCAGTATTTT. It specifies CAWSTRRGYTDTQYF.

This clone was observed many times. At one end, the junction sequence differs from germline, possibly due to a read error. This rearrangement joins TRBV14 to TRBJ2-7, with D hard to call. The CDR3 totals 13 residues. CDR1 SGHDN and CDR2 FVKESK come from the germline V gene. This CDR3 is CASSQDNEIRKHF. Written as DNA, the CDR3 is TGTGCCAGCAGTCAAGATAACGAAATTCGGAAGCACTTC.

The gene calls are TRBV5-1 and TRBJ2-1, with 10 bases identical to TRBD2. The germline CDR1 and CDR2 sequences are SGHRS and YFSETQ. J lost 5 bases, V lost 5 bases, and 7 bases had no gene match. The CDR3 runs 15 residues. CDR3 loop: CASSNLAGANNEQFF. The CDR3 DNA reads TGCGCCAGCAGTAACCTAGCGGGGGCGAACAATGAGCAGTTCTTC.

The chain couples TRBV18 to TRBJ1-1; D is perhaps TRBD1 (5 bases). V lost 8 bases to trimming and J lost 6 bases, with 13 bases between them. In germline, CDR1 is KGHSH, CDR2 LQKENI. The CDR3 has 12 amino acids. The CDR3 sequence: CASRAGGAEAFF. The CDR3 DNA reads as TGTGCCAGCCGGGCGGGGGGAGCTGAAGCTTTCTTT.

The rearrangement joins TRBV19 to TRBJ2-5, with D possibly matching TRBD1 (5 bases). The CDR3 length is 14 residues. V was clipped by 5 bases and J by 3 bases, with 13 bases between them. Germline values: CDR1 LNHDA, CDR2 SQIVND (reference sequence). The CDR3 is CASSRATDEETQYF. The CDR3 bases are TGTGCCAGTAGTCGAGCGACAGACGAAGAGACCCAGTACTTC.

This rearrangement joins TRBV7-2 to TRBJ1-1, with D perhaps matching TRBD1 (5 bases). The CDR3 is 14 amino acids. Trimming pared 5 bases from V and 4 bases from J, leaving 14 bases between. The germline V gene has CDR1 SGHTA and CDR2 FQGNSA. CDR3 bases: TGTGCCAGCAGCCCCCAGGGTTCTGGCACTGAAGCTTTCTTT. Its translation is CASSPQGSGTEAFF.